This TCR beta chain came from a study of blood T cell repertoires in COVID-19. Turning to the study itself: Samples came from the United States, Italy and Spain, spanning acute and convalescent COVID-19.

Germline CDR1 SQVTM, CDR2 ANQGSEA. The CDR3 runs 11 residues. The trim removed 6 bases at V and 6 bases at J, leaving 4 bases unmatched. Original processing methods: Amplifying reference gene primers gave estimates of nucleated cell counts. Clones were read by immunoSEQ multiplex PCR, and TCRdb kept only the in-frame ones, dropping some. That table is the source of V, J and clone size, and D and trimming were worked out from the DNA. The sample shows approximately 300,000 clones, approximately 88% of them seen only once. This receptor was taken from a man aged 18 to 29 who had recovered from COVID-19. Sequenced sample: peripheral blood. The V call is TRBV29-1, the J call TRBJ2-7, with 8 bases fitting TRBD1. CDR3 DNA sequence: TGCAGCGTGGGACAGGCTGGCGAGCAGTACTTC. Translation: CSVGQAGEQYF.